Presented here are 24 T cell receptor beta chains from one specimen sequenced in a study of blood T cell repertoires in COVID-19. Measured with immunoSEQ multiplex PCR; TCRdb has only the in-frame clones, and not every one. Among around 33,000 clones listed, 78% were seen once. Input material: peripheral blood. These receptors all come from a man at least 80 years old with acute or convalescent COVID-19.

This clone has just a few counts. This chain connects TRBV7-2 to TRBJ1-3; D remains ambiguous. Germline CDR1 SGHTA, CDR2 FQGNSA. Trimming shortened V by 1 base and J by 3 bases, and 4 bases separated the two germline ends. The CDR3 consists of 13 residues. The CDR3 loop reads CASSLVIGNTIYF. The CDR3 DNA is TGTGCCAGCAGCTTAGTTATTGGAAACACCATATATTTT.

The chain links TRBV12-3 or TRBV12-4 to TRBJ1-3; D is uncertain. The CDR3 runs 13 residues. V was trimmed by 4 bases and J by 7 bases, leaving 11 bases between them. The CDR3 here is CASSSRVPNTIYF. The CDR3 DNA is TGTGCCAGCAGTTCGCGGGTCCCTAACACCATATATTTT.

The gene calls are TRBV4-1 and TRBJ1-2; TRBD1 matches 7 bases. The CDR3 has 13 residues. The trim removed 4 bases at V and 3 bases at J, leaving 2 bases unmatched. Germline loops: CDR1 MGHRA, CDR2 YSYEKL. CDR3 region: CASSRGQHYGYTF. CDR3 coding DNA: TGCGCCAGCAGCCGGGGACAGCACTATGGCTACACCTTC.

The chain recombines TRBV2 with TRBJ2-2, with a weak D call TRBD2 (5 bases). CDR1 is SNHLY and CDR2 is FYNNEI in the germline V gene. V was trimmed by 6 bases and J by 4 bases, leaving 15 bases between them. The CDR3 has 15 residues. For the CDR3, the DNA is TGTGCCAGCAGCCTCAGCGGACCAAGCACCGGGGAGCTGTTTTTT. This codes for CASSLSGPSTGELFF.

The chain links TRBV3-1 (or the pseudogene TRBV3-2) to TRBJ1-3, with D unresolved. CDR3 length: 13 amino acids. Germline CDR1 and CDR2: LGHDT and YNNKEL (reference sequence). V shed 5 bases and J shed 1 base, with 6 bases lying between them. The CDR3 here is CASSDTSGNTIYF. The CDR3 nucleotides are TGTGCCAGCAGCGACACGTCTGGAAACACCATATATTTT.

In this sample, this clone turned up a few times. The chain links TRBV7-9 to TRBJ2-1; maybe TRBD1 (6 bases). This CDR3 is 15 amino acids long. Germline V lookup: CDR1 SEHNR, CDR2 FQNEAQ (reference sequence). V lost 6 bases and J 4 bases, leaving 16 bases between the germline ends. This CDR3 reads CASRQNGQFYNEQFF. CDR3 nucleotide sequence: TGTGCCAGCAGACAAAACGGACAGTTTTACAATGAGCAGTTCTTC.

The rearrangement links TRBV10-3 to TRBJ2-7; TRBD1 aligns across 8 bases. The V segment lost 10 bases and the J segment 5 bases; nucleotides outside the gene matches: 10. The CDR3 spans 13 residues. Germline assignment: CDR1 ENHRY and CDR2 SYGVKD. CDR3 protein: CATGAGGGDEQYF. CDR3 DNA sequence: TGTGCCACGGGGGCAGGGGGCGGCGACGAGCAGTACTTC.

The chain uses TRBV5-1 and TRBJ2-7, with a possible D match to TRBD2 (6 bases). The V gene's germline CDR1 is SGHRS and CDR2 YFSETQ. This CDR3 contains 15 residues. V lost 4 bases, J lost 6 bases, and 20 bases lay in between. For the CDR3, the DNA is TGCGCCAGCAGCCGGTCGGGACTCTACGGGTCCGAGCAGTACTTC. This encodes CASSRSGLYGSEQYF.

This rearrangement joins TRBV5-6 to TRBJ1-1; no firm D call. CDR3 size: 15 residues. V was pared by 1 base and J by 5 bases, with 15 bases between. The germline V gene encodes CDR1 SGHDT and CDR2 YYEEEE. The CDR3 nucleotides read TGTGCCAGCAGCTTGTTTGGCATCCGGAGGACTGAAGCTTTCTTT. Amino acid sequence: CASSLFGIRRTEAFF. Full variable domain (outside the CDR3, taken from reference TRBV5-6 and TRBJ1-1): DAGVTQSPTHLIKTRGQQVTLRCSPKSGHDTVSWYQQALGQGPQFIFQYYEEEERQRGNFPDRFSGHQFPNYSSELNVNALLLGDSALYLCASSLFGIRRTEAFFGQGTRLTVV.

The CDR3: CASSLNGGAFEQFF. CDR3 sequence (DNA): TGTGCCAGCAGCTTAAACGGGGGGGCCTTCGAGCAGTTCTTC. The rearrangement links TRBV7-9 to TRBJ2-1; 8 nucleotides align to TRBD2. The junction had 7 bases not matched to a gene; V was cut back by 2 bases and J by 10 bases. This CDR3 region has 14 residues. Germline V gives CDR1 SEHNR, CDR2 FQNEAQ (reference sequence).

J is TRBJ2-2 and V is TRBV2; weak D call: TRBD1 (7 bases). Per germline, CDR1 SNHLY and CDR2 FYNNEI. V lost 6 bases and J lost 6, with 20 bases in between. The CDR3 spans 16 residues. Here the CDR3 DNA reads TGTGCCAGCAGGACCGAACAGGGGAGGTCGGCCGGGGAGCTGTTTTTT. Translation: CASRTEQGRSAGELFF. Together with reference TRBV2 and TRBJ2-2, the CDR3 gives the full variable domain: EPEVTQTPSHQVTQMGQEVILRCVPISNHLYFYWYRQILGQKVEFLVSFYNNEISEKSEIFDDQFSVERPDGSNFTLKIRSTKLEDSAMYFCASRTEQGRSAGELFFGEGSRLTVL.

The chain's CDR3 is CASSVAGTGGEKLFF. CDR3 sequence (DNA): TGCGCCAGCAGCGTCGCCGGGACAGGGGGTGAAAAACTGTTTTTT. This chain uses TRBV5-1 with TRBJ1-4; TRBD1 agrees at 11 bases. Germline-derived CDR1 and CDR2 are SGHRS and YFSETQ. The V segment lost 4 bases and the J segment 7 bases; nucleotides outside the gene matches: 6. This CDR3 is built from 15 residues.

The V call is TRBV7-3, the J call TRBJ1-3, with TRBD1 as a possible D gene (6 bases). V lost 0 bases, J lost 4 bases, and 13 bases lay in between. The CDR3 has 16 amino acids. The germline V gene has CDR1 SGHTA and CDR2 FQGTGA. As DNA, the CDR3 is TGTGCCAGCAGCTTAACGGGACACGCACGCGGAAACACCATATATTTT. Residues: CASSLTGHARGNTIYF.

This chain joins TRBV27 and TRBJ1-4, with D uncertain. This CDR3 region has 15 residues. The V gene's germline CDR1 is MNHEY and CDR2 SMNVEV (reference sequence). With 6 bases removed from V and 3 bases from J, the gap between germline ends came to 14 bases. The CDR3 sequence is CASRGHSSANEKLFF. DNA for the CDR3: TGTGCCAGCAGGGGCCACAGCTCGGCTAATGAAAAACTGTTTTTT. Full variable domain (remainder filled in from reference TRBV27 and TRBJ1-4): EAQVTQNPRYLITVTGKKLTVTCSQNMNHEYMSWYRQDPGLGLRQIYYSMNVEVTDKGDVPEGYKVSRKEKRNFPLILESPSPNQTSLYFCASRGHSSANEKLFFGSGTQLSVL.

The table lists this clone with a few counts. The V gene is TRBV9, the J gene TRBJ2-1; 7 nucleotides align to TRBD2. J was trimmed by 6 bases and V by 0 bases; bases with no gene match: 9. Germline lookup yields CDR1 SGDLS and CDR2 YYNGEE. This CDR3 is built from 16 residues. The CDR3 region is CASSVEGGGWGNEQFF. The CDR3 DNA is TGTGCCAGCAGCGTAGAGGGCGGGGGATGGGGCAATGAGCAGTTCTTC.

This clone was detected a few times. The DNA of the CDR3 is TGTGCCAGCAGTTTTACTAATACGCAGTATTTT. Protein sequence: CASSFTNTQYF. V and J are TRBV12-3 or TRBV12-4 and TRBJ2-3; no reliable D call. This CDR3 comprises 11 residues. V was shortened by 3 bases and J by 7 bases, with 5 bases between the two germline ends.

This clone has just a few counts. V is TRBV9 and J is TRBJ2-1, with 9 bases fitting TRBD2. The V gene end was trimmed by 3 bases and the J gene end by 9 bases; junction bases not matched to a gene: 10. CDR1 SGDLS and CDR2 YYNGEE come from the germline V gene. This CDR3 has 15 amino acids. In nucleotides, the CDR3 is TGTGCCAGCAGCGCCATAAGCGGGGGGCAGGGTGAGCAGTTCTTC. Its translation is CASSAISGGQGEQFF.

The chain employs TRBV7-2 and TRBJ2-3; 14 bases match TRBD2. This CDR3 comprises 16 residues. V lost 5 bases and J lost 5; bases outside the gene matches: 6. Germline V gene lookup returns CDR1 SGHTA and CDR2 FQGNSA. The CDR3 nucleotides read TGTGCCAGCAGCCCCCGACTAGCGGGGGGGAAAGATACGCAGTATTTT. Translating it yields CASSPRLAGGKDTQYF.

The chain combines TRBV18 with TRBJ1-5; TRBD1 is a possible D gene (5 bases). Germline CDR1 and CDR2: KGHSH and LQKENI. This CDR3 contains 14 residues. V was cut by 2 bases and J by 4 bases, with 9 bases left in between. The CDR3 bases are TGTGCCAGCTCACCATCTAGGGGTAATCAGCCCCAGCATTTT. Its translation is CASSPSRGNQPQHF.

The chain links TRBV19 to TRBJ2-1; 9 nucleotides match TRBD1. The CDR3 loop spans 16 amino acids. The ends lost 5 bases at V and 7 bases at J; junction bases unmatched: 12. Germline V gene data show CDR1 as LNHDA and CDR2 as SQIVND (reference sequence). The CDR3 is CASSPRLGQGKNEQFF. CDR3 coding DNA: TGTGCCAGTAGTCCCCGCCTCGGACAGGGGAAAAATGAGCAGTTCTTC.

The rearrangement uses TRBV10-3 and TRBJ2-2; TRBD2 matches 10 bases. This CDR3 region has 18 residues. The V gene end was trimmed by 3 bases and the J gene end by 1 base; junction bases not matched to a gene: 8. Germline CDR1 and CDR2: ENHRY and SYGVKD. CDR3: CAISDRVSGGQNTGELFF. The CDR3, as DNA: TGTGCCATCAGTGACCGGGTTAGCGGGGGGCAGAACACCGGGGAGCTGTTTTTT.

The chain has TRBV20-1 and TRBJ1-2, with D possibly being TRBD1 (5 bases). The CDR3 has 11 amino acids. Germline assignment: CDR1 DFQATT and CDR2 SNEGSKA (reference sequence). V lost 6 bases, J lost 7 bases, and 12 bases lay in between. The CDR3 sequence is CSAQNQGGYTF. CDR3 DNA sequence: TGCAGTGCCCAGAACCAGGGTGGCTACACCTTC.

The gene calls are TRBV29-1 and TRBJ1-4; 8 bases map to TRBD1. V shed 4 bases, J shed 7 bases, and the junction held 8 bases outside the gene matches. The germline CDR1 and CDR2 sequences are SQVTM and ANQGSEA. This CDR3 comprises 14 residues. CDR3 nucleotide sequence: TGCAGCGTTGGCGACAGGGGTCGAGGTGAAAAACTGTTTTTT. It is translated as CSVGDRGRGEKLFF.

This chain uses TRBV15 with TRBJ1-5; D is unresolved. Per germline, CDR1 LNHNV and CDR2 YYDKDF (reference sequence). V was pared by 1 base and J by 3 bases, with 4 bases between. The CDR3 is 13 residues long. CDR3 bases: TGTGCCACCAGCAGAGTTAACAATCAGCCCCAGCATTTT. Its translation is CATSRVNNQPQHF.